Listed below are T cell receptor beta chains from one sample, sequenced in a study of T cell responses to AZD1222 COVID-19 vaccine. Libraries were prepared by immunoSEQ multiplex PCR; TCRdb keeps only in-frame clonotypes and omits some of them. In the table there are around 180,000 clones, approximately 90% of which are singletons. Sequenced material: peripheral blood, taken on day 0 of AZD1222 vaccination. Receptor source: an adult in good health. Both conserved end residues are part of each CDR3. A D gene is named only where the DNA matches it firmly. Size tells how often a clone was seen (once, few, many) or the class of an expanded clone, and some rows leave it out.

>TRBD1|14|TRBJ1-1|.|TRBV10-2
TGCGCCAGCAGTGGGGGGGACAGGTACACTGAAGCTTTCTTT
CASSGGDRYTEAFF
>TRBD1|15|TRBJ2-7|.|TRBV7-2
TGTGCCAGCAGCTTCGTAAGGGGGCTAGGATACGAGCAGTACTTC
CASSFVRGLGYEQYF
>TRBD2|18|TRBJ2-2|.|TRBV18
TGTGCCAGCTCACAGGGGACTAGCGGGGTTACGAACACCGGGGAGCTGTTTTTT
CASSQGTSGVTNTGELFF
>.|13|TRBJ2-5|.|TRBV9
TGTGCCAGCAGTGCTCAAGGGTGGGAGACCCAGTACTTC
CASSAQGWETQYF
>.|14|TRBJ1-3|.|TRBV20-1
TGCAGTGCTAGTCAACAGGGAAAAGAGTACACCATATATTTT
CSASQQGKEYTIYF
>.|14|TRBJ2-1|.|TRBV6-5
TGTGCCAGCAGTTATGTGGGGAGAGGGAATGAGCAGTTCTTC
CASSYVGRGNEQFF
>.|15|TRBJ1-1|.|TRBV27
TGTGCCAGCAGTCGAGGTCAGGGTGGATCAACTGAAGCTTTCTTT
CASSRGQGGSTEAFF
>.|14|TRBJ1-1|.|TRBV18
TGTGCCAGCTCACCTCGCCAGGAGGACACTGAAGCTTTCTTT
CASSPRQEDTEAFF
>.|11|TRBJ1-2|.|TRBV29-1
TGCAGCGTTGAAAATGGGGTGGACTACACCTTC
CSVENGVDYTF
>.|11|TRBJ1-1|.|TRBV25-1
TGTGCCAGCAGTGGACAGATTGAAGCTTTCTTT
CASSGQIEAFF
>.|14|TRBJ2-5|.|TRBV2
TGTGCCAGCAGTGATACCCAAATTCGGGAGACCCAGTACTTC
CASSDTQIRETQYF
>TRBD2|18|TRBJ2-3|.|TRBV6-2/TRBV6-3
TGTGCCAGCAGCCGCCAACCGGGACTAGCGGGAGACTCAGATACGCAGTATTTT
CASSRQPGLAGDSDTQYF
>.|12|TRBJ2-7|.|TRBV9
TGTGCCAGCAGCCGCAACTCCTACGAGCAGTACTTC
CASSRNSYEQYF
>.|13|TRBJ1-2|.|TRBV6-1
TGTGCCAGCAGTGAAGCATTCCAGGGCCCCTACACCTTC
CASSEAFQGPYTF
>.|13|TRBJ1-6|.|TRBV7-2
TGTGCCAGCAGCTCTAGAGCGAATTCACCCCTCCACTTT
CASSSRANSPLHF
>.|15|TRBJ2-1|.|TRBV29-1
TGCAGCGTTGACCCTACGGGAGCGACTTACAATGAGCAGTTCTTC
CSVDPTGATYNEQFF
>.|14|TRBJ2-7|.|TRBV4-1
TGCGCCAGCAGCCAAGGGGGGGCAAACTACGAGCAGTACTTC
CASSQGGANYEQYF
>TRBD1|17|TRBJ1-2|.|TRBV13
TGTGCCAGCAGCTTAGCTATCCAATACGACAGGGCGAAGGGCTACACCTTC
CASSLAIQYDRAKGYTF
>.|15|TRBJ1-5|.|TRBV6-5
TGTGCCAGCAGTTCAGCGGGGTTGGGGGATCAGCCCCAGCATTTT
CASSSAGLGDQPQHF
>.|15|TRBJ2-7|.|TRBV6-1
TGTGCCAGCAGTGAGTTTGCCCAGGGAGGCTACGAGCAGTACTTC
CASSEFAQGGYEQYF
>.|13|TRBJ2-7|.|TRBV7-2
TGTGCCAGCAGCTTAGTGGGGGGTTACGAGCAGTACTTC
CASSLVGGYEQYF
>TRBD1|16|TRBJ1-6|few|TRBV15
TGTGCCACCAGCCCCCATCTGGGACAGGATAATTCACCCCTCCACTTT
CATSPHLGQDNSPLHF
>TRBD1|17|TRBJ1-2|few|TRBV6-8
TGTGCCAGCAGTTACTCGAGTCAGGACAGGGTCGTCCATGGCTACACCTTC
CASSYSSQDRVVHGYTF
>.|14|TRBJ2-1|.|TRBV7-2
TGTGCCAGCAGCTTAGGTTACAGAAGAAATGAGCAGTTCTTC
CASSLGYRRNEQFF
>.|15|TRBJ1-4|few|TRBV19
TGTGCCAGTAGTGGGGGCCGACGGGGGCGCGAAAAACTGTTTTTT
CASSGGRRGREKLFF
>TRBD2|17|TRBJ2-3|.|TRBV7-8
TGTGCCAGCAGCTTAGGGGTAGCGGGAACTAACACAGATACGCAGTATTTT
CASSLGVAGTNTDTQYF
>.|12|TRBJ1-6|.|TRBV6-5
TGTGCCAGCAGTTATCGAGGGGCACCCCTCCACTTT
CASSYRGAPLHF
>.|12|TRBJ2-7|.|TRBV30
TGTGCCTGGAGTAGGGGTCCATACGAGCAGTACTTC
CAWSRGPYEQYF
>TRBD1|16|TRBJ1-1|.|TRBV6-6
TGTGCCAGCAGTTACGCCGCAGACAGGGTGAACACTGAAGCTTTCTTT
CASSYAADRVNTEAFF
>.|12|TRBJ1-2|.|TRBV6-5
TGTGCCAGCAAGAACCTCTACTATGGCTACACCTTC
CASKNLYYGYTF
>TRBD1|16|TRBJ2-5|.|TRBV6-2/TRBV6-3
TGTGCCAGCAGTTCCTACGGGACAGCCGACCAAGAGACCCAGTACTTC
CASSSYGTADQETQYF
>TRBD2|14|TRBJ2-4|.|TRBV6-6
TGTGCCAGCACCGGGACTACGGCCAAAAACATTCAGTACTTC
CASTGTTAKNIQYF
>TRBD1|15|TRBJ2-1|.|TRBV28
TGTGCCAGCAGTTCCGGGACAGGGCAGTACAATGAGCAGTTCTTC
CASSSGTGQYNEQFF
>TRBD2|15|TRBJ2-2|once|TRBV5-1
TGCGCCAGCAGCTTGCGGCTAGCGGACACCGGGGAGCTGTTTTTT
CASSLRLADTGELFF
>TRBD1|15|TRBJ1-5|once|TRBV3-1/TRBV3-2
TGTGCCAGCAGCCCGACAGGGGTGGGCAATCAGCCCCAGCATTTT
CASSPTGVGNQPQHF
>TRBD2|17|TRBJ2-1|.|TRBV7-7
TGTGCTAGCAGCTTAGGGCTAGCGGGGGGGCCTTACAATGAGCAGTTCTTC
CASSLGLAGGPYNEQFF
>.|15|TRBJ1-6|.|TRBV3-1/TRBV3-2
TGTGCCAGCAGCCAAGGCGACAGTCGAAACTCACCCCTCCACTTT
CASSQGDSRNSPLHF
>.|16|TRBJ1-6|.|TRBV3-1/TRBV3-2
TGTGCCAGCAGCCAAGTCGGGGGGACCTATAATTCACCCCTCCACTTT
CASSQVGGTYNSPLHF
>.|15|TRBJ1-6|.|TRBV10-3
TGTGCCATCAGGGAACAAGTGACTCGGAATTCACCCCTCCACTTT
CAIREQVTRNSPLHF
>.|15|TRBJ1-3|.|TRBV4-3
TGCGCCAGCGGCCAGGATCGACAGATAGGAAACACCATATATTTT
CASGQDRQIGNTIYF
>.|15|TRBJ2-7|.|TRBV7-3
TGTGCCAGCAGCTTATCCCAGGGGAACTTCGGGGAGCAGTACTTC
CASSLSQGNFGEQYF
>.|13|TRBJ1-2|.|TRBV2
TGTGCCAGCAGCGCAGGGGATTTGTATGGCTACACCTTC
CASSAGDLYGYTF
>.|14|TRBJ1-3|.|TRBV4-2
TGTGCCAGCAGCCAATCAGGGGCTGGAAACACCATATATTTT
CASSQSGAGNTIYF
>TRBD1|15|TRBJ1-4|.|TRBV28
TGTGCCAGCAGTGGCCGGGACAGGGGGAATGAAAAACTGTTTTTT
CASSGRDRGNEKLFF
>.|16|TRBJ2-1|.|TRBV21-1
TGTGCCAGCAGCAAAGCGCTGGCTAGCGAGTACAATGAGCAGTTCTTC
CASSKALASEYNEQFF